These 28 T cell receptor beta chains share one sample of origin, sequenced in a study of T cells in Graves' hyperthyroidism and ophthalmopathy. TCR beta CDR3 sequences were amplified from RNA transcripts. HTBI primers were used for first-round RT-PCR of the TCR CDR3. TCRdb reprocessed the multiplex PCR reads via MiXCR and lists one record per CDR3 protein. The table shows around 350,000 distinct CDR3 sequences, with approximately 25% occurring only once. Sequenced input: blood. The receptors originated from a man in his forties or fifties with Graves' hyperthyroidism.

This clonotype was counted only a few times. The chain recombines TRBV12-3 or TRBV12-4 with TRBJ1-1, with a tentative D call TRBD1 (5 bases). The V gene lost 6 bases and the J gene lost 6 bases, with 17 bases spanning the gap. The CDR3 contains 14 residues. The CDR3 DNA reads as TGTGCCAGCAGCCGTTTGACAGATAACGCTGAAGCTTTCTTT. Its translation: CASSRLTDNAEAFF.

The J gene is TRBJ2-1, the V gene TRBV7-9; D may be TRBD2 (5 bases). Trimming took off 5 bases at V and 3 bases at J, with 17 bases between the two ends. Looked up from germline, CDR1 is SEHNR and CDR2 is FQNEAQ (reference sequence). The CDR3 covers 16 residues. CDR3 region: CASSPPPQRSYNEQFF. DNA for the CDR3: TGTGCCAGCAGCCCACCCCCCCAGCGGAGCTACAATGAGCAGTTCTTC.

At least ten counts were recorded for this clonotype. The genes are TRBV2 and TRBJ2-7; perhaps TRBD1 as D (5 bases). This CDR3 spans 12 amino acids. Germline assignment: CDR1 SNHLY and CDR2 FYNNEI. V gave up 10 bases and J gave up 3 bases, with 13 bases separating them. CDR3 region: CATSFDSYEQYF. CDR3 bases: TGTGCCACTTCCTTTGACAGCTACGAGCAGTACTTC.

Points on this clonotype: The junction does not match germline at one end; this may be a read error. The V call is TRBV28, the J call TRBJ2-4; 14 nucleotides align to TRBD2. This CDR3 region has 17 residues. Germline CDR1 is MDHEN and CDR2 is SYDVKM. Here the CDR3 reads CASSLLTSGRATNIQYF. The CDR3 nucleotides read TGTGCCAGCAGTCTCCTGACTAGCGGGAGGGCCACAAACATTCAGTACTTC.

This clonotype was found many times. V is TRBV11-3 and J is TRBJ2-1; 12 bases are a match to TRBD2. The length of the CDR3 is 16 residues. The ends lost 4 bases at V and 5 bases at J; junction bases unmatched: 6. CDR1 SGHNT and CDR2 YENEEA come from the germline V gene. The CDR3: CASSSRLAGADNEQFF. DNA for the CDR3: TGTGCCAGCAGCTCCCGACTAGCGGGAGCGGACAATGAGCAGTTCTTC. Full variable domain (rest looked up from reference TRBV11-3 and TRBJ2-1): EAGVVQSPRYKIIEKKQPVAFWCNPISGHNTLYWYLQNLGQGPELLIRYENEEAVDDSQLPKDRFSAERLKGVDSTLKIQPAELGDSAVYLCASSSRLAGADNEQFFGPGTRLTVL.

The rearrangement links TRBV7-2 to TRBJ1-1; 11 bases fit TRBD1. The CDR3 consists of 15 residues. Trimming at V came to 4 bases and at J to 6 bases, leaving 7 bases not matched to a gene. The germline V gene encodes CDR1 SGHTA and CDR2 FQGNSA. In nucleotides, the CDR3 is TGTGCCAGCAGCTCGCGGGACAGGGGGAAATCTGAAGCTTTCTTT. Translating gives CASSSRDRGKSEAFF.

About this clonotype itself: A much bigger clone sits one base away, suggesting this may be a read error. The chain joins TRBV7-9 to TRBJ2-1; 7 positions match TRBD2. Germline V gene lookup returns CDR1 SEHNR and CDR2 FQNEAQ (reference sequence). With V trimmed by 6 bases and J by 5 bases, 10 bases remained unmatched. This CDR3 has 15 residues. The CDR3: CASRPLAGGHNEQFF. The CDR3 DNA reads as TGTGCCAGCAGGCCATTAGCGGGCGGGCACAATGAGCAGTTCTTC.

This clonotype was picked up many times. The chain employs TRBV11-1 and TRBJ2-3, with 10 bases matching TRBD2. CDR3 length: 18 residues. Germline V gene lookup returns CDR1 SGHAT and CDR2 FQDESV (reference sequence). V lost 6 bases and J lost 0; bases outside the gene matches: 12. The DNA of the CDR3 is TGTGCCAGCAGTGAAACGGCTAGCGGGAGAATGAGCACAGATACGCAGTATTTT. Protein product: CASSETASGRMSTDTQYF.

The chain employs TRBV5-1 and TRBJ2-5; 10 nucleotides match TRBD1. V shed 6 bases and J 1 base; nucleotides not matched to a gene: 9. This CDR3 is built from 16 residues. Germline-derived CDR1 and CDR2 are SGHRS and YFSETQ. The CDR3 loop reads CASNIGTGAIQETQYF. CDR3 nucleotide sequence: TGCGCCAGCAACATAGGGACAGGGGCGATCCAAGAGACCCAGTACTTC.

The genes are TRBV29-1 and TRBJ2-7, with D possibly TRBD2 on 6 matching bases. The CDR3 runs to 14 residues. Germline V lookup: CDR1 SQVTM, CDR2 ANQGSEA. The ends were cut back, 3 bases at V and 3 bases at J, with 15 bases in the middle. In DNA, the CDR3 is TGCAGCGTTGATAAGATTAGCGGATACTACGAGCAGTACTTC. Translation: CSVDKISGYYEQYF.

The chain employs TRBV5-1 and TRBJ2-5, with 7 positions matching TRBD2. The CDR3 is 14 residues long. Losses at the gene ends were 4 bases for V and 4 bases for J; bases not matched to a gene: 7. Looked up from germline, CDR1 is SGHRS and CDR2 is YFSETQ. This CDR3 is CASSTVAGGETQYF. CDR3 nucleotides: TGCGCCAGCAGCACAGTAGCGGGTGGAGAGACCCAGTACTTC.

In this sample, this clonotype turned up a few times. An end of the junction does not agree with germline; a read error may underlie this. The chain links TRBV7-7 to TRBJ2-7, with 13 bases that match TRBD2. Germline V lookup: CDR1 SSHAT, CDR2 FNYEAQ (reference sequence). CDR3 length: 13 residues. For the CDR3, the DNA is TGTGCTAGCAGCTTAGGACTAGCGGGAGTTCTGTACTTC. Its translation is CASSLGLAGVLYF.

J is TRBJ1-1 and V is TRBV5-1; TRBD1 agrees at 9 bases. J gave up 3 bases and V 5 bases, and 5 bases lay outside the gene matches. The germline gives CDR1 SGHRS, CDR2 YFSETQ. CDR3 length: 14 amino acids. The CDR3 DNA follows: TGCGCCAGCAGACTGACAGGGGGGTACACTGAAGCTTTCTTT. Amino acids: CASRLTGGYTEAFF.

V gene TRBV28 combines with J gene TRBJ1-5; TRBD1 agrees at 8 bases. Looked up from germline, CDR1 is MDHEN and CDR2 is SYDVKM. This CDR3 comprises 14 residues. V shed 5 bases, J shed 5 bases, and the junction held 5 bases outside the gene matches. CDR3 sequence (DNA): TGTGCCAGCAGTCGACAGGGGCCGCATCAGCCCCAGCATTTT. It is translated as CASSRQGPHQPQHF. Looking up the rest from reference TRBV28 and TRBJ1-5 gives the full variable domain: DVKVTQSSRYLVKRTGEKVFLECVQDMDHENMFWYRQDPGLGLRLIYFSYDVKMKEKGDIPEGYSVSREKKERFSLILESASTNQTSMYLCASSRQGPHQPQHFGDGTRLSIL.

This clonotype appeared a few times. V is TRBV7-9 and J is TRBJ2-7, with D perhaps TRBD1 (7 bases). CDR1 and CDR2 from the germline V gene are SEHNR and FQNEAQ (reference sequence). Deletions cut 4 bases from V and 5 bases from J, with 15 bases between. The CDR3 runs 14 residues. Written as DNA, the CDR3 is TGTGCCAGCAGCTCGGGACAGCGGGCCCACGAGCAGTACTTC. Amino acid sequence: CASSSGQRAHEQYF.

The chain links TRBV10-3 to TRBJ1-5; TRBD1 matches 8 bases. In germline, CDR1 is ENHRY, CDR2 SYGVKD. The V segment lost 3 bases and the J segment 7 bases; nucleotides outside the gene matches: 2. The CDR3 loop spans 13 amino acids. The CDR3 region has the DNA TGTGCCATCAGTGATCAGGGGGCCCAGCCCCAGCATTTT. The encoded protein is CAISDQGAQPQHF.

This clonotype was seen at least ten times. The chain couples TRBV6-2 or TRBV6-3 to TRBJ2-1; 10 bases map to TRBD2. The ends lost 2 bases at V and 7 bases at J; junction bases unmatched: 5. CDR1 is MNHEY and CDR2 is SVGEGT in the germline V gene. CDR3 length equals 15 residues. The DNA of the CDR3 is TGTGCCAGCAGTTACGCGGGACTAGCGAGGAATGAGCAGTTCTTC. It codes for CASSYAGLARNEQFF.

This clonotype was found many times. This sequence joins TRBV3-1 and TRBJ2-7, with no clear D. Germline assignment: CDR1 LGHDT and CDR2 YNNKEL (reference sequence). The V end was cut by 2 bases, the J end by 4 bases, with 6 bases between. The CDR3 extends over 12 amino acids. CDR3 residues: CASSQRGYEQYF. The CDR3 DNA reads as TGTGCCAGCAGCCAAAGAGGATACGAGCAGTACTTC.

The table lists this clonotype with a few counts. The rearrangement joins TRBV28 to TRBJ2-5; D not resolved. Germline V gene sequence: CDR1 MDHEN, CDR2 SYDVKM. The CDR3 is 13 amino acids. Trimming left V 7 bases short and J 3 bases short, with 12 bases between. CDR3 DNA sequence: TGTGCCAGCAAACTGGGCGTCGAAGAGACCCAGTACTTC. It codes for CASKLGVEETQYF.

This clonotype was seen a few times. The V call is TRBV29-1, the J call TRBJ2-1; 7 bases align to TRBD2. The junction had 22 bases not matched to a gene; V was cut back by 6 bases and J by 8 bases. The CDR3 contains 17 residues. Germline V CDR1 and CDR2: SQVTM, ANQGSEA. CDR3 amino acids: CSVLRPSRAGDSHEQFF. DNA of the CDR3: TGCAGCGTCTTGAGGCCTAGTAGGGCGGGAGACTCCCATGAGCAGTTCTTC.

V gene TRBV3-1 combines with J gene TRBJ2-2; TRBD1 matches at 8 bases. CDR3 length: 15 residues. Per the germline V gene, CDR1 is LGHDT and CDR2 is YNNKEL (reference sequence). J gave up 4 bases and V 1 base, and 2 bases lay outside the gene matches. Here the CDR3 DNA reads TGTGCCAGCAGCCAAGTCAGGGGGCCCACCGGGGAGCTGTTTTTT. It is translated as CASSQVRGPTGELFF.

Only one count was recorded for this clonotype. A read error is possible here, since a much larger clone lies one base away. The CDR3 nucleotides read TGTGCCAGCACCGACGGGACCTGGCAAGGCATTCAGTACTTC. Its protein product is CASTDGTWQGIQYF. This chain links TRBV2 with TRBJ2-4; D is tentatively TRBD1 or TRBD2 (5 bases each). V was trimmed by 7 bases and J by 9 bases, leaving 19 bases between them. The germline gives CDR1 SNHLY, CDR2 FYNNEI. The CDR3 is 14 residues long.

This clonotype was found a few times. This chain links TRBV24-1 with TRBJ1-5; 8 nucleotides match TRBD1. After removal of 6 bases from V and 0 bases from J, the junction contained 6 bases not matched to a gene. CDR1 is KGHDR, CDR2 SFDVKD, per germline. The CDR3 has 16 residues. This chain's CDR3 is CATSSAGGGSNQPQHF. In nucleotides, the CDR3 is TGTGCCACCAGTTCGGCAGGGGGCGGTAGCAATCAGCCCCAGCATTTT.

This clonotype was seen a handful of times. V and J are TRBV28 and TRBJ1-2; possibly TRBD1 for D (6 bases). The CDR3 extends over 13 amino acids. V was trimmed by 5 bases and J by 4 bases, leaving 11 bases between them. CDR1 MDHEN and CDR2 SYDVKM come from the germline V gene. CDR3 loop: CASSVQGIYGYTF. In DNA form, the CDR3 reads TGTGCCAGCAGTGTACAGGGTATCTATGGCTACACCTTC.

The J gene is TRBJ2-5, the V gene TRBV12-3 or TRBV12-4; D uncertain. The CDR3 extends over 13 amino acids. V was trimmed by 6 bases and J by 7 bases, leaving 15 bases between them. CDR3 nucleotide sequence: TGTGCCAGCAGCGAAAGGGAAGTCAGGACCCAGTACTTC. It codes for CASSEREVRTQYF.

This clonotype occurred a few times. The genes are TRBV27 and TRBJ2-7; 9 bases fit TRBD1. V shed 5 bases, J shed 5 bases, and the junction held 13 bases outside the gene matches. Germline lookup yields CDR1 MNHEY and CDR2 SMNVEV (reference sequence). The CDR3 spans 16 residues. The CDR3 loop reads CASSIKTGGAMDEQYF. The CDR3, as DNA: TGTGCCAGCAGTATAAAAACAGGGGGCGCAATGGACGAGCAGTACTTC.

The rearrangement uses TRBV30 and TRBJ2-1; 13 bases line up with TRBD2. V lost 1 base to trimming and J lost 5 bases; unmatched junction nucleotides: 5. The CDR3 is 16 residues long. Germline V lookup: CDR1 GTSNPN, CDR2 SVGIG (reference sequence). The CDR3 region has the DNA TGTGCCTGGAGTGCGGGGACTAGCGGGACAAACAATGAGCAGTTCTTC. Protein sequence: CAWSAGTSGTNNEQFF.

The chain joins TRBV6-6 to TRBJ2-5; 8 positions match TRBD1. Germline V gene lookup returns CDR1 MNHNY and CDR2 SVGAGI (reference sequence). J was trimmed by 0 bases and V by 1 base; bases with no gene match: 4. CDR3 length equals 16 residues. The CDR3 reads CASSYWAGGNQETQYF. DNA for the CDR3: TGTGCCAGCAGTTACTGGGCAGGGGGCAACCAAGAGACCCAGTACTTC.